The rows below give T cell receptor beta chains drawn from one sample of a study of regulatory T cells in long-lasting Graves disease. TCRdb called the multiplex PCR reads again in MiXCR, with one record for every CDR3 protein. The table has hundreds of thousands of distinct CDR3 sequences, approximately 13% seen once; the top ten hold roughly a tenth. The same data also contributed to another study, on T cells in Graves' hyperthyroidism and ophthalmopathy.

The sample here was peripheral blood mononuclear cells (PBMCs), taken at new diagnosis, from a patient treated with antithyroid drugs. The receptors derive from a man aged 30 to 45 with Graves disease. CDR3s include the opening cysteine and the closing phenylalanine or tryptophan. D genes are given only for firm matches. For some rows the clone size is stated as once, few or many, or as a class when expanded; others skip it.

abundance: many
d_gene: TRBD2
v_gene: TRBV6-5
j_gene: TRBJ2-7
CDR3aa: CASSYSSAAGGGEQYF
CDR3nt: TGTGCCAGCAGTTACTCGTCAGCAGCGGGAGGGGGGGAGCAGTACTTC

abundance: NA
d_gene: TRBD2
v_gene: TRBV20-1
j_gene: TRBJ2-3
CDR3aa: CSAKQAGGSDTQYF
CDR3nt: TGCAGTGCTAAGCAAGCGGGAGGGTCAGATACGCAGTATTTT

abundance: few
d_gene: NA
v_gene: TRBV13
j_gene: TRBJ2-7
CDR3aa: CASSLGLWDRRSYEQYF
CDR3nt: TGTGCCAGCAGCTTAGGCCTTTGGGACCGACGCTCCTACGAGCAGTACTTC

abundance: few
d_gene: TRBD2
v_gene: TRBV7-3
j_gene: TRBJ2-7
CDR3aa: CASSPTPSGSPYEQYF
CDR3nt: TGTGCCAGCAGCCCTACCCCTAGCGGGAGCCCCTACGAGCAGTACTTC

abundance: NA
d_gene: NA
v_gene: TRBV5-1
j_gene: TRBJ1-1
CDR3aa: CASSLAWMNTEAFF
CDR3nt: TGCGCCAGCAGCTTGGCCTGGATGAACACTGAAGCTTTCTTT

abundance: NA
d_gene: TRBD2
v_gene: TRBV7-9
j_gene: TRBJ2-7
CDR3aa: CASSLGGTAGDEQYF
CDR3nt: TGTGCCAGCAGCTTAGGAGGGACCGCGGGGGACGAGCAGTACTTC

abundance: many
d_gene: NA
v_gene: TRBV12-3/TRBV12-4
j_gene: TRBJ2-4
CDR3aa: CASSPGGKLYQYF
CDR3nt: TGTGCCAGCAGTCCAGGGGGGAAACTTTATCAGTACTTC

abundance: many
d_gene: NA
v_gene: TRBV25-1
j_gene: TRBJ2-3
CDR3aa: CASRGYSTDTQYF
CDR3nt: TGTGCCAGCAGGGGCTATAGCACAGATACGCAGTATTTT

abundance: many
d_gene: NA
v_gene: TRBV7-8
j_gene: TRBJ2-1
CDR3aa: CASSLRWAYNEQFF
CDR3nt: TGTGCCAGCAGCTTAAGGTGGGCCTACAATGAGCAGTTCTTC

abundance: many
d_gene: NA
v_gene: TRBV12-3/TRBV12-4
j_gene: TRBJ2-4
CDR3aa: CASSLRRGMGPQYF
CDR3nt: TGTGCCAGCAGTTTAAGGAGAGGGATGGGTCCCCAGTACTTC

abundance: many
d_gene: TRBD2
v_gene: TRBV20-1
j_gene: TRBJ2-7
CDR3aa: CSADGLAGVYEQYF
CDR3nt: TGCAGTGCTGACGGACTAGCGGGAGTTTACGAGCAGTACTTC

abundance: many
d_gene: NA
v_gene: TRBV27
j_gene: TRBJ2-3
CDR3aa: CASEDLQGVGDTQYF
CDR3nt: TGTGCCAGCGAAGACTTGCAAGGGGTTGGAGATACGCAGTATTTT

abundance: many
d_gene: NA
v_gene: TRBV6-1
j_gene: TRBJ2-5
CDR3aa: CARGLEETQYF
CDR3nt: TGTGCCAGGGGGTTAGAAGAGACCCAGTACTTC

abundance: many
d_gene: NA
v_gene: TRBV11-2
j_gene: TRBJ2-5
CDR3aa: CASSLDLRHREETQYF
CDR3nt: TGTGCCAGCAGCTTAGATTTGCGACATAGGGAAGAGACCCAGTACTTC

abundance: many
d_gene: NA
v_gene: TRBV6-4
j_gene: TRBJ1-6
CDR3aa: CASSGTTRSPLHF
CDR3nt: TGTGCCAGCAGCGGGACAACGCGGTCACCCCTCCACTTT

abundance: many
d_gene: NA
v_gene: TRBV20-1
j_gene: TRBJ1-2
CDR3aa: CSAKFLGGVDGYTF
CDR3nt: TGCAGTGCTAAATTTCTGGGGGGCGTCGATGGCTACACCTTC

abundance: many
d_gene: TRBD2
v_gene: TRBV10-1
j_gene: TRBJ2-7
CDR3aa: CASSVLREDEQYF
CDR3nt: TGCGCCAGCAGTGTTTTGCGGGAGGACGAGCAGTACTTC

abundance: many
d_gene: TRBD1
v_gene: TRBV29-1
j_gene: TRBJ2-7
CDR3aa: CSVGDSRHEQYF
CDR3nt: TGCAGCGTGGGGGACAGTAGACACGAGCAGTACTTC

abundance: few
d_gene: NA
v_gene: TRBV6-2/TRBV6-3
j_gene: TRBJ1-4
CDR3aa: CASRGRRGANEKLFF
CDR3nt: TGTGCCAGCAGGGGACGGAGGGGAGCTAATGAAAAACTGTTTTTT

abundance: many
d_gene: TRBD2
v_gene: TRBV20-1
j_gene: TRBJ2-1
CDR3aa: CSARGTSGRNNEQFF
CDR3nt: TGCAGTGCTAGGGGGACTAGCGGGAGAAACAATGAGCAGTTCTTC

abundance: few
d_gene: TRBD2
v_gene: TRBV6-5
j_gene: TRBJ2-1
CDR3aa: CASSYGPSGMNEQFF
CDR3nt: TGTGCCAGCAGTTACGGTCCTAGCGGGATGAATGAGCAGTTCTTC

abundance: many
d_gene: NA
v_gene: TRBV5-1
j_gene: TRBJ2-1
CDR3aa: CASSLAGDNYNEQFF
CDR3nt: TGCGCCAGCAGCTTGGCTGGAGATAACTACAATGAGCAGTTCTTC

abundance: once
d_gene: NA
v_gene: TRBV27
j_gene: TRBJ2-7
CDR3aa: CVSGRTETYEQYF
CDR3nt: TGTGTCAGCGGCCGGACGGAGACCTACGAGCAGTACTTC

abundance: many
d_gene: NA
v_gene: TRBV27
j_gene: TRBJ2-3
CDR3aa: CASSLSRGDTQYF
CDR3nt: TGTGCCAGCAGTTTATCAAGGGGAGATACGCAGTATTTT

abundance: many
d_gene: NA
v_gene: TRBV12-3/TRBV12-4
j_gene: TRBJ1-2
CDR3aa: CASSFDGNYGYTF
CDR3nt: TGTGCCAGCAGTTTTGACGGGAACTATGGCTACACCTTC

abundance: NA
d_gene: TRBD2
v_gene: TRBV7-9
j_gene: TRBJ2-1
CDR3aa: CASSLRGAGGDRSEQFF
CDR3nt: TGTGCCAGCAGCTTAAGGGGGGCGGGAGGGGACCGGAGTGAGCAGTTCTTC

abundance: few
d_gene: NA
v_gene: TRBV30
j_gene: TRBJ2-1
CDR3aa: CAWMDLYNEQFF
CDR3nt: TGTGCCTGGATGGACCTCTACAATGAGCAGTTCTTC

abundance: few
d_gene: TRBD2
v_gene: TRBV7-6
j_gene: TRBJ2-1
CDR3aa: CASSFGLAEHSYNEQFF
CDR3nt: TGTGCCAGCAGCTTTGGGCTAGCGGAGCACTCCTACAATGAGCAGTTCTTC

abundance: many
d_gene: TRBD1
v_gene: TRBV20-1
j_gene: TRBJ2-7
CDR3aa: CSARDPGTGGYEQYF
CDR3nt: TGCAGTGCTAGAGACCCCGGGACAGGGGGATACGAGCAGTACTTC

abundance: few
d_gene: TRBD1
v_gene: TRBV5-6
j_gene: TRBJ1-5
CDR3aa: CASSLTGAGSQPQHF
CDR3nt: TGTGCCAGCAGCCTGACAGGGGCTGGGTCTCAGCCCCAGCATTTT

abundance: many
d_gene: NA
v_gene: TRBV2
j_gene: TRBJ1-1
CDR3aa: CASTKPPGGSGAFF
CDR3nt: TGTGCCAGCACGAAACCCCCGGGGGGCAGCGGAGCTTTCTTT

abundance: NA
d_gene: TRBD1
v_gene: TRBV20-1
j_gene: TRBJ2-4
CDR3aa: CSARTGQGASWGIQYF
CDR3nt: TGCAGTGCTAGAACGGGACAGGGGGCTTCGTGGGGCATTCAGTACTTC

abundance: NA
d_gene: NA
v_gene: TRBV9
j_gene: TRBJ1-1
CDR3aa: CASSPKGEDTEAFF
CDR3nt: TGTGCCAGCAGCCCCAAGGGGGAAGACACTGAAGCTTTCTTT

abundance: many
d_gene: TRBD2
v_gene: TRBV14
j_gene: TRBJ2-7
CDR3aa: CASSPGTSLLDEQYF
CDR3nt: TGTGCCAGCAGCCCCGGGACTAGCCTTCTCGACGAGCAGTACTTC

abundance: NA
d_gene: TRBD1
v_gene: TRBV30
j_gene: TRBJ1-2
CDR3aa: CAWSVLWDRANYGYTF
CDR3nt: TGTGCCTGGAGTGTACTATGGGACAGGGCGAACTATGGCTACACCTTC

abundance: NA
d_gene: NA
v_gene: TRBV4-2
j_gene: TRBJ2-2
CDR3aa: CASSQDAGTLSGELFF
CDR3nt: TGTGCCAGCAGCCAAGACGCCGGGACTCTCTCCGGGGAGCTGTTTTTT

abundance: many
d_gene: TRBD1
v_gene: TRBV5-5
j_gene: TRBJ1-1
CDR3aa: CASSATDRVATEAFF
CDR3nt: TGTGCCAGCAGCGCGACGGACAGGGTGGCTACTGAAGCTTTCTTT

abundance: many
d_gene: NA
v_gene: TRBV5-1
j_gene: TRBJ2-3
CDR3aa: CASTINRGTSTDTQYF
CDR3nt: TGCGCCAGCACCATCAACCGCGGGACTAGCACAGATACGCAGTATTTT

abundance: NA
d_gene: NA
v_gene: TRBV16
j_gene: TRBJ2-2
CDR3aa: CASSHNRDTGELFF
CDR3nt: TGTGCCAGCAGCCATAACAGGGACACCGGGGAGCTGTTTTTT

abundance: few
d_gene: TRBD1
v_gene: TRBV5-1
j_gene: TRBJ2-1
CDR3aa: CASSLEGWGQGYNEQFF
CDR3nt: TGCGCCAGCAGCTTGGAGGGTTGGGGACAGGGTTACAATGAGCAGTTCTTC

abundance: many
d_gene: NA
v_gene: TRBV5-1
j_gene: TRBJ1-2
CDR3aa: CASSLAYADNYGYTF
CDR3nt: TGCGCCAGCAGCTTGGCCTACGCAGATAACTATGGCTACACCTTC

abundance: many
d_gene: NA
v_gene: TRBV10-1
j_gene: TRBJ2-5
CDR3aa: CASSETGAGQETQYF
CDR3nt: TGCGCCAGCAGTGAGACAGGCGCGGGCCAAGAGACCCAGTACTTC

abundance: many
d_gene: NA
v_gene: TRBV20-1
j_gene: TRBJ1-1
CDR3aa: CSARGGGSAEAFF
CDR3nt: TGCAGTGCTAGAGGGGGGGGTAGCGCTGAAGCTTTCTTT

abundance: many
d_gene: NA
v_gene: TRBV20-1
j_gene: TRBJ1-5
CDR3aa: CSASPPSGSRGQPQHF
CDR3nt: TGCAGTGCTAGCCCGCCCTCCGGGTCCCGGGGTCAGCCCCAGCATTTT

abundance: NA
d_gene: NA
v_gene: TRBV19
j_gene: TRBJ1-5
CDR3aa: CASSIRSSVGSNQPQHF
CDR3nt: TGTGCCAGTAGTATAAGGTCTTCAGTCGGTAGCAATCAGCCCCAGCATTTT

abundance: many
d_gene: NA
v_gene: TRBV20-1
j_gene: TRBJ2-3
CDR3aa: CSAFSGATDTQYF
CDR3nt: TGCAGTGCCTTCTCTGGGGCGACAGATACGCAGTATTTT

abundance: few
d_gene: NA
v_gene: TRBV15
j_gene: TRBJ1-3
CDR3aa: CATSRDIGGVSGNTIYF
CDR3nt: TGTGCCACCAGCAGAGATATAGGGGGGGTCTCTGGAAACACCATATATTTT